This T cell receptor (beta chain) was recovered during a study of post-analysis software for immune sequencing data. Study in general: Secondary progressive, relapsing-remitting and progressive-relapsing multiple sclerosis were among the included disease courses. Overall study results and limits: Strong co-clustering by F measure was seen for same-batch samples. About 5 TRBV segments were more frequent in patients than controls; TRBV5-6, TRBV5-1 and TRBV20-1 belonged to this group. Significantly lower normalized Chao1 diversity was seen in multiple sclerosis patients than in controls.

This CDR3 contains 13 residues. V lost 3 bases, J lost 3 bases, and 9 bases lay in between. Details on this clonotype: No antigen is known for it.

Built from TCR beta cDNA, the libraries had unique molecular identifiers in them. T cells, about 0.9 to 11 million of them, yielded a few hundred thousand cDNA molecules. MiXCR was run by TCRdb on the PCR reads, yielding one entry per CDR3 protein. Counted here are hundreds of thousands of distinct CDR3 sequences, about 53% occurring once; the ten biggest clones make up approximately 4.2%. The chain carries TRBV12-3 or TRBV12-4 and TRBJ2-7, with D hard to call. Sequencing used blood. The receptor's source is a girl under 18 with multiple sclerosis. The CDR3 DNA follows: TGTGCCAGCAGTTTTTCCCCAAACTACGAGCAGTACTTC. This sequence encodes CASSFSPNYEQYF.